This T cell receptor beta chain was sequenced in a study of T cell responses to AZD1222 COVID-19 vaccine. Whole-study findings and limits: Baseline seropositivity characterized only six AZD1222 recipients.

Details on this clone: The antigen is not known.

V lost 4 bases and J lost 9, with 28 bases in between. This CDR3 has 19 amino acids. Germline-derived CDR1 and CDR2 are LGHNA and YSLEER. Libraries were prepared by immunoSEQ multiplex PCR; TCRdb keeps only in-frame clonotypes and omits some of them. Of 140,000 or so clones in the sample, 91% were seen once. This receptor was identified in an adult who received the MenACWY meningococcal vaccine as a control. Sequencing was performed on peripheral blood, taken 28 days after the second dose of the MenACWY control vaccine. The gene calls are TRBV4-3 and TRBJ1-6, with no clear D. Here the CDR3 DNA reads TGCGCCAGCAGCCTATTCCCAATGGCCGAAGGACGTACGGTTTCACCCCTCCACTTT. Protein product: CASSLFPMAEGRTVSPLHF.